Sequencing of this T cell receptor (beta chain) was carried out in a study of shared clonotypes between healthy human individuals. TCRdb's table, derived via immunoSEQ multiplex PCR, lists solely in-frame clones and lacks some. The sample has about 490,000 clones; roughly 80% are singletons. V shed 2 bases and J shed 8 bases, with 9 bases lying between them. CDR1 and CDR2 (germline): SGHTA, FQGNSA. This CDR3 is 12 amino acids long. The clonotype originates from a middle-aged woman in good health. Some clones in this sample may be carry-over from other donors' samples. The rearrangement links TRBV7-2 to TRBJ1-2, with TRBD1 as a possible D gene (5 bases). Sequenced input: PBMCs. For the CDR3, the DNA is TGTGCCAGCAGCTTAATGGGGACGGGCTACACCTTC. Amino acids: CASSLMGTGYTF.